This T cell receptor (beta chain) was obtained from a study of cytomegalovirus exposure and HLA in healthy donors. General observations from the study: The study designated about 160 TCR beta chains cytomegalovirus-associated. Analyzed later, most CMV-associated TCR beta chains appeared HLA-restricted. Follow-up analysis seemed to connect common viral pathogens with several of the most significant clusters identified. High sensitivity and specificity were reportedly achieved when the classifier diagnosed cytomegalovirus status.

The study ran its PCR with 60 Vbeta and 13 Jbeta primers. Here immunoSEQ multiplex PCR was the method, and the copy in TCRdb shows in-frame clones only, minus some. The top ten hold roughly 6% of the sample, which has 150,000 to 200,000 clones, 80% seen once. Germline CDR1 and CDR2: SGHRS and YFSETQ. This CDR3 has 14 residues. V dropped 2 bases and J dropped 6 bases, with 12 bases sitting between them. As to this clone: Antigen unknown.

V and J are TRBV5-1 and TRBJ2-4, with TRBD1 as a possible D gene (6 bases). This clonotype originated in a man in his forties in good health and CMV-seropositive. Sequences were obtained from PBMCs. CDR3 amino acids: CASSLELGGNIQYF. CDR3 sequence (DNA): TGCGCCAGCAGCTTAGAACTAGGGGGAAACATTCAGTACTTC.